The rows below give T cell receptor beta chains drawn from one sample of a study of T-cell reconstitution after alpha-beta-depleted transplantation in children. TCRdb re-analysed the PCR reads in MiXCR, keeping a single row per CDR3 protein. The repertoire includes more than 300,000 distinct CDR3 sequences, about 16% of them detected once, and around two fifths sits in the top ten. Source: PBMCs, mostly from graft donor cells, taken 360 days after TCRalphabeta/CD19-depleted stem cell transplant. Receptor source: a male patient aged 2 to 10 who had a stem cell transplant for acute lymphoblastic leukemia, so the T cells may come from the graft donor. The CDR3 runs from the conserved cysteine through the conserved F or W. A D gene is named only where the DNA matches it firmly. Clone sizes are given selectively: once, few, many, or a class where the clone is expanded.

CDR3 DNA | CDR3 protein | V gene | clone size | J gene | D gene
TGTGCCAGTAGTATAGGGGGACTAGGGAATGAGCAGTTCTTC | CASSIGGLGNEQFF | TRBV19 | few | TRBJ2-1 | TRBD2
TGTGCCAGCAGTTTTGGGGTTTTCGGGAACAGGGATACGCAGTATTTT | CASSFGVFGNRDTQYF | TRBV28 | many | TRBJ2-3 | NA
TGTGCCAGCAGTCGTATAGCGGGAGTAGTCGTGAATGAGCAGTTCTTC | CASSRIAGVVVNEQFF | TRBV6-1 | few | TRBJ2-1 | TRBD2
TGTGCCAGCAGATGGACAGGGGGCTTCGGTGGCTACACCTTC | CASRWTGGFGGYTF | TRBV12-3/TRBV12-4 | few | TRBJ1-2 | TRBD1
TGTGCCAGCAGTTTCGCAGGACTAGCGGCAGATACGCAGTATTTT | CASSFAGLAADTQYF | TRBV28 | many | TRBJ2-3 | TRBD2
TGTGCCAGCAGCCATGTAACCTTCGGGACAGGGGGGGAGACCCAGTACTTC | CASSHVTFGTGGETQYF | TRBV5-6 | once | TRBJ2-5 | TRBD1
TGCGCCAGCAGCTTGGATTTTGTGGCAGATACGCAGTATTTT | CASSLDFVADTQYF | TRBV5-1 | few | TRBJ2-3 | NA
TGTGCCAGCAGTTACTCAGGTCAGCCCCAGCATTTT | CASSYSGQPQHF | TRBV6-6 | few | TRBJ1-5 | NA
TGTGCCAGCAGTTTGGAAGGCAGAGGTTACGAGCAGTACTTC | CASSLEGRGYEQYF | TRBV12-3/TRBV12-4 | few | TRBJ2-7 | NA
TGTGCCAGCAGTCTGGGGGGGCAGGGGGCGCCTGAGCAGTACTTC | CASSLGGQGAPEQYF | TRBV27 | NA | TRBJ2-7 | NA
TGCGCCAGCAGCCAAGATGCCGGTTCCGATAGCACAGATACGCAGTATTTT | CASSQDAGSDSTDTQYF | TRBV4-1 | few | TRBJ2-3 | NA
TGTGCCAGCATCTATGCCGCCGGGACTGAAGCTTTCTTT | CASIYAAGTEAFF | TRBV28 | NA | TRBJ1-1 | NA
TGTGCCACCGGCGTCTCCTGGCAGGGGTCCCACAATGAGCAGTTCTTC | CATGVSWQGSHNEQFF | TRBV24-1 | few | TRBJ2-1 | NA
TGTGCCAGCAGCTTAGCGTTAGGGGGCGTTGGTACGCAGTATTTT | CASSLALGGVGTQYF | TRBV7-2 | NA | TRBJ2-3 | TRBD1
TGTGCCAGCAGTTCACCAGCGGGAGCCTACACAGATACGCAGTATTTT | CASSSPAGAYTDTQYF | TRBV28 | NA | TRBJ2-3 | TRBD2
TGTGCCAGCAGCTCAGACCGCATCCGGGCCCAGTACTTC | CASSSDRIRAQYF | TRBV7-2 | NA | TRBJ2-5 | NA
TGTGCCATCAGTGATACGAGCGGGAACCCTCAATACTTTGAGACCCAGTACTTC | CAISDTSGNPQYFETQYF | TRBV10-3 | few | TRBJ2-5 | TRBD2
TGTGCCAGCAGTCTGGTCCCGGTTGGAAACACCATATATTTT | CASSLVPVGNTIYF | TRBV2 | few | TRBJ1-3 | NA
TGTGCCAGCTCAAGACAGGTGATGGACACTGAAGCTTTCTTT | CASSRQVMDTEAFF | TRBV18 | NA | TRBJ1-1 | NA
TGTGCCAGCAACTTCGGCAGGGGAGGTGAGGGTGAGCAGTTCTTC | CASNFGRGGEGEQFF | TRBV11-2 | NA | TRBJ2-1 | NA
TGCGCCAGCAGCTTGGAAGGCAGAGGGGCCGGGGAGCTGTTTTTT | CASSLEGRGAGELFF | TRBV5-1 | NA | TRBJ2-2 | NA
TGTGCCAGCAGCTTAATCGCGAACACAGATACGCAGTATTTT | CASSLIANTDTQYF | TRBV7-2 | NA | TRBJ2-3 | NA
TGTGCCAGCAGGGAATTGATTTCTAGCACAGATACGCAGTATTTT | CASRELISSTDTQYF | TRBV12-3/TRBV12-4 | medium-sized | TRBJ2-3 | NA
TGCAGCGTTCCAGCGGGAGATCCCTATGGTGAGCAGTTCTTC | CSVPAGDPYGEQFF | TRBV29-1 | NA | TRBJ2-1 | TRBD2
TGTGCCAGCAGTGCCTCGGACAGGGTGGGATACGAGCAGTACTTC | CASSASDRVGYEQYF | TRBV27 | few | TRBJ2-7 | TRBD1
TGTGCCAGCAGCGTAGCCCCTCTACTAGCGGGACCGAACAATGAGCAGTTCTTC | CASSVAPLLAGPNNEQFF | TRBV9 | many | TRBJ2-1 | TRBD2
TGTGCCAGCAGCCAAGATGTAATTCAGGGTACTGGGGCCAACGTCCTGACTTTC | CASSQDVIQGTGANVLTF | TRBV4-2 | NA | TRBJ2-6 | NA
TGTGCCACCAGCAGAGCCGATGGGGGGGCAGATACGCAGTATTTT | CATSRADGGADTQYF | TRBV15 | few | TRBJ2-3 | TRBD2
TGCAGTGCTAGAGGTGGGGGATCGAACACTGAAGCTTTCTTT | CSARGGGSNTEAFF | TRBV20-1 | few | TRBJ1-1 | NA